The source of this TCR beta chain is a study of blood T cell repertoires in COVID-19 (dated by TCRdb to about 2020). Regarding the research as a whole: Samples covering the acute and convalescent phases of COVID-19 were provided by collaborators in the United States, Italy and Spain. The material from the prospective study consisted of cDNA or gDNA derived from T cells, B-cell-depleted T cells, or PBMCs. Deeply sampled blood TCRbeta repertoires from subjects exposed to, actively infected with, or recovered from COVID-19 were included in the dataset. A freely available public database, intended as a resource for researchers studying the immune response to SARS-CoV-2, is where the repertoires were released. The samples were drawn from two sources: the first 160 participants of the ongoing ImmuneRACE study, and 1,254 subjects contributed by 6 global collaborators. Nearly every sample came with metadata listing a de-identified subject ID, COVID-19 status, age in years and sex. HLA class I and class II types, where available, came from metadata supplied by the sample provider rather than from assay-based typing.

Summary of the overall study and its limitations: Clinical and demographic metadata were provided uncurated, with the amount varying by source and participant.

From the cysteine through the phenylalanine, the CDR3 covers 17 amino acids. Only the CDR3 DNA stays, 51 bases, in frame from base 1. Taken from the germline V gene, the CDR1 and CDR2 loops are LGHNA and YSLEER. Here V drops 4 bases and J drops 4 bases, and the junction holds 14 bases not matched to any gene. This clone was recorded a few times. No cognate antigen has been identified for it. One base away there is no much larger clone; base qualities are not given. TCRbeta CDR3 regions were amplified from genomic DNA by means of the immunoSEQ Assay, a bias-controlled multiplex PCR. Turning to the authors' computational methods: Within the assay, amplification of reference gene primers was used to estimate how many nucleated cells each sample contained. To quantify the absolute abundance of each unique TCRbeta CDR3 rearrangement, sequence reads were collapsed and filtered. For each sample, productive Simpson clonality was calculated as the square root of Simpson's diversity index over productive rearrangements. Held by TCRdb, this immuneACCESS table contains in-frame sequences only and omits some clones. Under half of the omission traces to an unresolved V gene where checked; the cause of the rest is unknown. V and J calls and clone size are given by that table; D and trimming were obtained from the DNA. This sample gives roughly 150,000 clones in total; over 75% of them show up just once. Of the sample, 2.5% to 3.5% is held by the ten largest clones.

Whole blood was collected in K2EDTA tubes by collaborating institutions according to the institutions' own protocols. For TCRbeta analysis, collaborator samples were shipped as frozen whole blood, as isolated PBMCs, or as DNA extracted from either sample type. The chain is encoded by TRBV4-3 joined to TRBJ2-3; a stretch of 7 junction bases matches TRBD2. This clonotype was sampled from a woman aged 55 to 70 with active COVID-19. Sequencing was done on a sample of peripheral blood. For the CDR3, the sequence is CASSRLLSSGNSDTQYF. The nucleotides are TGCGCCAGCAGCCGGTTACTTTCGAGCGGGAACTCAGATACGCAGTATTTT.